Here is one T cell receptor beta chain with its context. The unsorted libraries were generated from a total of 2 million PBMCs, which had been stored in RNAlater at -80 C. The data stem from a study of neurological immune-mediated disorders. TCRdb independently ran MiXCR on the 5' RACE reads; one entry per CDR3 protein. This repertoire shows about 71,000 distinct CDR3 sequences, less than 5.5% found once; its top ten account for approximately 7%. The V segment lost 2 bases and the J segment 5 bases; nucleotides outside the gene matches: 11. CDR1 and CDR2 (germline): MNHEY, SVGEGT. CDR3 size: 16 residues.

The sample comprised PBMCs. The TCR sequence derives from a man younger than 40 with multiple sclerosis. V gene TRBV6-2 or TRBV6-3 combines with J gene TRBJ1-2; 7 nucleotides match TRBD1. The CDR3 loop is CASSYPPGQLLYGYTF. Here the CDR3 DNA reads TGTGCCAGCAGTTACCCTCCGGGACAGCTACTATATGGCTACACCTTC.